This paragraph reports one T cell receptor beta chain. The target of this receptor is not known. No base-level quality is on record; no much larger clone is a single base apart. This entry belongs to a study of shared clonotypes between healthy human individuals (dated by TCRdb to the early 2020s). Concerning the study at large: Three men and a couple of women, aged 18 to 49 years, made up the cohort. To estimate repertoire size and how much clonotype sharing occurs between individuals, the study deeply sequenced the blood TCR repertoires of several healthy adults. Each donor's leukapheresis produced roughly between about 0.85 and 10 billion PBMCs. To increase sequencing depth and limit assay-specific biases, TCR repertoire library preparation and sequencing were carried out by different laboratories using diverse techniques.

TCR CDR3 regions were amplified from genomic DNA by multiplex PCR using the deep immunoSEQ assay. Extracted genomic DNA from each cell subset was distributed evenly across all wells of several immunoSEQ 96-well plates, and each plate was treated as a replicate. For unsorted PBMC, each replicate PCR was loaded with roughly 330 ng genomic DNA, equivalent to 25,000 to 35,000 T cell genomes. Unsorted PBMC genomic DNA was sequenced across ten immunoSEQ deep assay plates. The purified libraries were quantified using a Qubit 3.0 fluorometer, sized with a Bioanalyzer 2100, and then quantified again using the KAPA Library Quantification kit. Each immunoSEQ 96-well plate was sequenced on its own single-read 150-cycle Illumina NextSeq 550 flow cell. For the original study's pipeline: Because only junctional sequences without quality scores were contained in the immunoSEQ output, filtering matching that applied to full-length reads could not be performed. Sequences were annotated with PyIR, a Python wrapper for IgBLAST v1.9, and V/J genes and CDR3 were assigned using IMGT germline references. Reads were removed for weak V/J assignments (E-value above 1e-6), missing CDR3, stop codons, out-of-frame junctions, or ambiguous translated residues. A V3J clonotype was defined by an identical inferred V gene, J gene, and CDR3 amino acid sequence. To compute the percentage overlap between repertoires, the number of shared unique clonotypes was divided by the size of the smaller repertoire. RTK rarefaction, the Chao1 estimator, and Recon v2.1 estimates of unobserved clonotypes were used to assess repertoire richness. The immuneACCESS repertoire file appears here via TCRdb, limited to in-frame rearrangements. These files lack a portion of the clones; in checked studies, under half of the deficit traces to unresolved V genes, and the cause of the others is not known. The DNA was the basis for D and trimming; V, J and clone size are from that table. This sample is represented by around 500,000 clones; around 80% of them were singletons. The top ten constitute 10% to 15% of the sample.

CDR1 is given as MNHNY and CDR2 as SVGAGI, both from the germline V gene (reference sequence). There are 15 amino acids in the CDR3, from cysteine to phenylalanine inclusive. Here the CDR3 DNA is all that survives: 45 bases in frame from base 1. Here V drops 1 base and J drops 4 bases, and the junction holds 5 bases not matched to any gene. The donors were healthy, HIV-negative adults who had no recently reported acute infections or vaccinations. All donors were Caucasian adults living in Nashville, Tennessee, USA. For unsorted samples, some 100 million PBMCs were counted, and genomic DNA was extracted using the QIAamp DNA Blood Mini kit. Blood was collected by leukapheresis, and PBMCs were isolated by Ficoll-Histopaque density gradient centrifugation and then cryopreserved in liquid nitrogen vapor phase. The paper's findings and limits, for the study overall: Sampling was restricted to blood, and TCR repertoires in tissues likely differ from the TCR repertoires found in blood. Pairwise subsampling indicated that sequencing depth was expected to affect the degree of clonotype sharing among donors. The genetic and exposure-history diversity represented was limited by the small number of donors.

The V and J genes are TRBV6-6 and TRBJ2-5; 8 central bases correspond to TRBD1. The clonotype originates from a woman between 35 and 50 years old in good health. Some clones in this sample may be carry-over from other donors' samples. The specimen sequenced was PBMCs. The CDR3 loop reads CASSYFQTGVETQYF. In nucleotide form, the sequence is TGTGCCAGCAGTTACTTCCAGACAGGGGTAGAGACCCAGTACTTC.